What follows are 7 T cell receptor beta chains derived from one specimen sequenced in a study of blood T cell repertoires in COVID-19. Profiling relied on immunoSEQ multiplex PCR, and the TCRdb table lists in-frame clones only, not all of them. The data hold 300,000 to 350,000 clones, with about 86% observed a single time. Sequencing input: PBMCs or T cells enriched from blood (not recorded which). All receptors come from a woman aged 40 to 55 with acute COVID-19.

V gene TRBV11-3 combines with J gene TRBJ1-1, with 7 bases matching TRBD1. V was pared by 3 bases and J by 6 bases, with 4 bases of the junction left unmatched. This CDR3 is 13 amino acids long. Germline CDR1 reads SGHNT; CDR2 reads YENEEA. CDR3 residues: CASSLTGLAEAFF. CDR3 bases: TGTGCCAGCAGCTTGACAGGGTTGGCTGAAGCTTTCTTT.

The chain employs TRBV11-1 and TRBJ2-3, with 9 nucleotides matching TRBD1. Germline values: CDR1 SGHAT, CDR2 FQDESV (reference sequence). The junction had 15 bases not matched to a gene; V was cut back by 5 bases and J by 9 bases. The CDR3 extends over 16 amino acids. The CDR3 loop reads CASSLGQGEWVSTQYF. The CDR3 bases are TGTGCCAGCAGCCTGGGACAGGGAGAATGGGTGAGCACGCAGTATTTT. The full variable domain, in which reference TRBV11-1 and TRBJ2-3 provide the parts outside the CDR3, is EAEVAQSPRYKITEKSQAVAFWCDPISGHATLYWYRQILGQGPELLVQFQDESVVDDSQLPKDRFSAERLKGVDSTLKIQPAELGDSAMYLCASSLGQGEWVSTQYFGPGTRLTVL.

In DNA, the CDR3 is TGTGCCAGCAGTATGCGATATGGCTACACCTTC. Its protein is CASSMRYGYTF. The chain uses TRBV28 and TRBJ1-2; D is uncertain. Germline CDR1 reads MDHEN; CDR2 reads SYDVKM. V shed 5 bases and J shed 5 bases, with 6 bases lying between them. The CDR3 contains 11 residues.

The J gene is TRBJ1-3, the V gene TRBV29-1, with TRBD1 matching 8 bases. The J segment lost 7 bases and the V segment lost 4 bases, leaving 6 bases of the junction unmatched. The germline gives CDR1 SQVTM, CDR2 ANQGSEA. This CDR3 is 13 amino acids long. The CDR3 loop reads CSVAAQGVNTIYF. The CDR3, as DNA: TGCAGCGTTGCGGCACAGGGGGTGAACACCATATATTTT.

The chain has TRBV27 and TRBJ2-2; TRBD2 might be the D (6 bases). The V and J ends lost 3 bases and 6 bases respectively, with 11 bases between them. Germline lookup yields CDR1 MNHEY and CDR2 SMNVEV (reference sequence). The CDR3 runs to 14 residues. For the CDR3, the DNA is TGTGCCAGCAGTTTGATCGGGAGCGCCGGGGAGCTGTTTTTT. As protein: CASSLIGSAGELFF.

This clone has a single count. V usage is TRBV5-1 and J usage is TRBJ2-7, with D maybe TRBD2 (7 bases). Germline CDR1 is SGHRS and CDR2 is YFSETQ. This CDR3 is 14 amino acids long. V lost 5 bases and J 2 bases, leaving 14 bases between the germline ends. The CDR3 region has the DNA TGCGCCAGCAGGCCCGTGGGGGGGCCCTACGAGCAGTACTTC. This translates into CASRPVGGPYEQYF.

The chain joins TRBV28 to TRBJ2-6; weak D call: TRBD2 (6 bases). V lost 3 bases and J 3 bases, leaving 9 bases between the germline ends. Germline V gives CDR1 MDHEN, CDR2 SYDVKM. The CDR3 runs to 15 residues. CDR3: CASSFPGGGANVLTF. The CDR3 nucleotides are TGTGCCAGCAGTTTTCCCGGGGGTGGGGCCAACGTCCTGACTTTC.